These 22 T cell receptor beta chains came from one sample sequenced in a study of blood T cell repertoires in COVID-19. The method was immunoSEQ multiplex PCR; TCRdb's version includes in-frame clones alone and lacks a portion of them. The sample shows approximately 150,000 clones, 80% to 90% of them seen only once. Material: peripheral blood. These receptors were obtained from a man aged 18-30 years with COVID-19, enrolled during active disease.

The rearrangement uses TRBV28 and TRBJ1-6, with D tentatively TRBD1 (6 bases). V lost 3 bases and J 5 bases, leaving 11 bases between the germline ends. CDR3 length: 15 amino acids. Germline CDR1 MDHEN, CDR2 SYDVKM. The CDR3 region is CASSLNRANNSPLHF. The CDR3 DNA reads as TGTGCCAGCAGTTTGAACAGGGCGAATAATTCACCCCTCCACTTT.

The gene calls are TRBV7-9 and TRBJ2-1; 9 bases line up with TRBD2. J gave up 0 bases and V 5 bases, and 8 bases lay outside the gene matches. The CDR3 extends over 17 amino acids. The germline V gene encodes CDR1 SEHNR and CDR2 FQNEAQ (reference sequence). In nucleotides, the CDR3 is TGTGCCAGCAGCGTAAGAAATAGCGGGAGCTCCTACAATGAGCAGTTCTTC. Its translation is CASSVRNSGSSYNEQFF.

The CDR3 is CASSYGGLSSEQYF. The CDR3 DNA is TGTGCCAGCAGTTATGGGGGCCTCTCTAGCGAGCAGTACTTC. The chain employs TRBV6-2 or TRBV6-3 and TRBJ2-7; a possible D gene is TRBD1 (6 bases). Germline CDR1 MNHEY, CDR2 SVGEGT. V was trimmed by 3 bases and J by 6 bases, leaving 15 bases between them. The CDR3 spans 14 residues.

This rearrangement joins TRBV27 to TRBJ1-6; D unclear. The V gene lost 3 bases and the J gene lost 7 bases, with 13 bases spanning the gap. The germline V gene has CDR1 MNHEY and CDR2 SMNVEV (reference sequence). The CDR3 is 15 amino acids. CDR3 in amino acids: CASSFYGEGNSPLHF. The CDR3 DNA follows: TGTGCCAGCAGTTTTTACGGGGAAGGGAATTCACCCCTCCACTTT.

CDR3 sequence (DNA): TGCGCCAGCAGTAACGGTCCGAACACCGGGGAGCTGTTTTTT. It is translated as CASSNGPNTGELFF. This chain connects TRBV5-1 to TRBJ2-2; D call uncertain. Trimming removed 5 bases at V and 0 bases at J, with 8 bases between. Germline loops: CDR1 SGHRS, CDR2 YFSETQ. The length of the CDR3 is 14 residues.

Turning to this clone: At one of its ends the junction is not consistent with the germline gene, which may arise from a read error. This rearrangement joins TRBV19 to TRBJ1-4; weak D call: TRBD1 (5 bases). CDR3 length equals 14 residues. Germline CDR1 is LNHDA and CDR2 is SQIVND (reference sequence). The chain's CDR3 is CASSRQLRNEKLLF. The CDR3 bases are TGTGCCAGTAGCAGACAGCTCCGTAATGAAAAACTGCTTTTT.

The chain combines TRBV27 with TRBJ1-5, with 8 bases matching TRBD1. The CDR3 totals 14 residues. Trimming took 2 bases from V and 6 from J; bases not matched to a gene: 3. The germline V gene encodes CDR1 MNHEY and CDR2 SMNVEV (reference sequence). CDR3 in amino acids: CASSLQGARQPQHF. In DNA, the CDR3 is TGTGCCAGCAGTTTACAGGGGGCACGTCAGCCCCAGCATTTT.

The rearrangement uses TRBV4-3 and TRBJ2-2; 7 bases line up with TRBD2. The CDR3 consists of 15 residues. J was trimmed by 4 bases and V by 4 bases; bases with no gene match: 6. Germline CDR1 LGHNA, CDR2 YSLEER. The CDR3 DNA is TGCGCCAGCAGCCCTTGGACTAGTAGCACCGGGGAGCTGTTTTTT. Encoded protein: CASSPWTSSTGELFF.

V gene TRBV5-8 combines with J gene TRBJ2-5; 7 bases are shared with TRBD2. Germline CDR1 reads SGHTS; CDR2 reads YDEGEE. This CDR3 comprises 17 residues. V lost 3 bases and J lost 1; bases outside the gene matches: 12. Here the CDR3 reads CASSSIREGLRQETQYF. DNA for the CDR3: TGTGCCAGCAGCTCGATTAGGGAGGGGCTTCGCCAAGAGACCCAGTACTTC.

The rearrangement links TRBV11-3 to TRBJ2-5; 7 nucleotides agree with TRBD1. CDR1 is SGHNT, CDR2 YENEEA, per germline. This CDR3 is 15 amino acids long. Unmatched junction bases numbered 7, after V lost 1 base and J lost 5 bases. The CDR3 sequence is CASSLGDSNLETQYF. The CDR3 coding sequence is TGTGCCAGCAGCTTAGGGGACAGTAATTTGGAGACCCAGTACTTC. Combining the CDR3 with reference TRBV11-3 and TRBJ2-5 gives the whole variable domain EAGVVQSPRYKIIEKKQPVAFWCNPISGHNTLYWYLQNLGQGPELLIRYENEEAVDDSQLPKDRFSAERLKGVDSTLKIQPAELGDSAVYLCASSLGDSNLETQYFGPGTRLLVL.

This sequence joins TRBV7-9 and TRBJ2-7, with a weak D call TRBD1 (6 bases). The V end lost 5 bases, the J end lost 1 base, and 12 bases lay between the germline ends. This CDR3 comprises 14 residues. CDR1 and CDR2 (germline): SEHNR, FQNEAQ (reference sequence). The chain's CDR3 is CASSPPGDSYEQYF. In DNA form, the CDR3 reads TGTGCCAGCAGCCCCCCAGGGGATTCCTACGAGCAGTACTTC.

The gene calls are TRBV3-1 (or the pseudogene TRBV3-2) and TRBJ2-7, with D perhaps matching TRBD2 (5 bases). V lost 1 base, J lost 9 bases, and 13 bases lay in between. There are 13 residues in the CDR3. Per the germline V gene, CDR1 is LGHDT and CDR2 is YNNKEL (reference sequence). CDR3 residues: CASSQGSRAGQYF. CDR3 sequence (DNA): TGTGCCAGCAGCCAAGGGTCTAGGGCGGGGCAGTACTTC.

This clone was recorded once. This sequence joins TRBV4-3 and TRBJ2-3; 7 bases are a match to TRBD1. The CDR3 is made up of 15 amino acids. V dropped 0 bases and J dropped 4; count of bases not matched to a gene: 4. In germline, CDR1 is LGHNA, CDR2 YSLEER. CDR3 region: CASSQDHQGADTQYF. CDR3 DNA sequence: TGCGCCAGCAGCCAAGATCATCAGGGGGCAGATACGCAGTATTTT.

V and J are TRBV6-2 or TRBV6-3 and TRBJ2-5; TRBD2 is a possible D gene (6 bases). V was shortened by 2 bases and J by 2 bases, with 21 bases between the two germline ends. CDR1 and CDR2 (germline): MNHEY, SVGEGT. The CDR3 loop spans 18 amino acids. The CDR3 here is CASSYPWGGSGFQETQYF. The CDR3 DNA is TGTGCCAGCAGTTACCCTTGGGGTGGTAGCGGATTTCAAGAGACCCAGTACTTC.

In nucleotides, the CDR3 is TGTGCCAGCAGCTTGTCCCCCAGCGGGAGGGTCTCCTACGAGCAGTACTTC. Translation: CASSLSPSGRVSYEQYF. This rearrangement joins TRBV5-4 to TRBJ2-7, with 10 bases matching TRBD2. CDR1 and CDR2 from the germline V gene are SGHNT and YYREEE (reference sequence). The length of the CDR3 is 17 residues. V shed 1 base, J shed 0 bases, and the junction held 7 bases outside the gene matches.

The V and J genes are TRBV24-1 and TRBJ2-5; a weak D match, TRBD2 (5 bases). Germline CDR1 reads KGHDR; CDR2 reads SFDVKD. There are 15 residues in the CDR3. Between the trimmed V and J ends, which lost 0 bases and 0 bases, there was a span of 7 bases. The CDR3 here is CATSDLKDYQETQYF. The CDR3 nucleotides read TGTGCCACCAGTGATTTGAAGGACTACCAAGAGACCCAGTACTTC.

V gene TRBV7-3 combines with J gene TRBJ2-3; 10 nucleotides align to TRBD2. Losses at the gene ends were 4 bases for V and 6 bases for J; bases not matched to a gene: 7. Germline V gene data show CDR1 as SGHTA and CDR2 as FQGTGA. The CDR3 is 15 amino acids. The CDR3 region has the DNA TGTGCCAGCAGCTCTGATAGCGGGAGGATGGATACGCAGTATTTT. It specifies CASSSDSGRMDTQYF.

This chain links TRBV3-1 (or the pseudogene TRBV3-2) with TRBJ2-5, with D possibly matching TRBD2 (6 bases). The CDR3 has 13 amino acids. Trimming removed 5 bases at V and 5 bases at J, with 12 bases between. Germline CDR1 and CDR2: LGHDT and YNNKEL (reference sequence). CDR3 loop: CASSVGGRETQYF. DNA for the CDR3: TGTGCCAGCAGCGTTGGGGGGAGGGAGACCCAGTACTTC.

About this clone: Sequence at one end of the junction differs from germline and may be a read error. The chain is built from TRBV4-1 and TRBJ1-4, with D hard to call. This CDR3 has 14 residues. Germline V CDR1 and CDR2: MGHRA, YSYEKL. CDR3 DNA: TGCGCCAGCAGCCCTTACCCAACTAATGAAAAACTGCTTTTT. This gives the protein CASSPYPTNEKLLF.

The CDR3 region has the DNA TGTGCCAGTAGCCCGACTAGCGGGAGTATCTACGAGCAGTACTTC. Translating it yields CASSPTSGSIYEQYF. The chain recombines TRBV19 with TRBJ2-7, with 12 bases fitting TRBD2. V trimming: 6 bases; J trimming: 3 bases; junction bases outside the gene matches: 6. Germline V gene lookup returns CDR1 LNHDA and CDR2 SQIVND (reference sequence). The CDR3 is 15 amino acids.

The rearrangement links TRBV4-2 to TRBJ1-6, with D hard to call. CDR3 size: 14 residues. Germline CDR1 is LGHNA and CDR2 is YNFKEQ. Trimming took off 0 bases at V and 9 bases at J, with 9 bases between the two ends. DNA for the CDR3: TGTGCCAGCAGCCAAGAGTCCGGGGTTTCACCCCTCCACTTT. Translation: CASSQESGVSPLHF.

V gene TRBV6-6 combines with J gene TRBJ1-5, with 7 bases lining up with TRBD1. This CDR3 contains 13 residues. Germline V gene lookup returns CDR1 MNHNY and CDR2 SVGAGI (reference sequence). The junction had 3 bases not matched to a gene; V was cut back by 6 bases and J by 4 bases. CDR3 coding DNA: TGTGCCAGCAGCTCGGGACAGAATCAGCCCCAGCATTTT. It is translated as CASSSGQNQPQHF.